This T cell receptor (beta chain) was obtained from a study of shared clonotypes between healthy human individuals. Naive CD8 cells, CD45RO-negative and positively selected for CCR7, excluded terminally differentiated effector memory CD45RA+ cells. This CDR3 contains 17 residues. V was pared by 5 bases and J by 0 bases, with 11 bases of the junction left unmatched. Germline loops: CDR1 SGHVS, CDR2 FNYEAQ. Study-level points and caveats: Few donors limited the genetic and exposure-history diversity represented. Collection of samples was limited to blood; tissue repertoires likely differ.

About this clone itself: Its matching antigen is unknown.

Deep-level settings were used for running the assay. In the study's own analysis: As immunoSEQ supplied junction-only sequences (without quality scores), filtering differed. Generated by immunoSEQ multiplex PCR, the TCRdb table keeps only in-frame clones and is missing some. The V and J calls and clone size were taken over from that table, and D and trimming were inferred from the DNA. Of fewer than 1 million clones listed, approximately 96% are singletons. This chain joins TRBV7-6 and TRBJ2-5; TRBD1 aligns across 8 bases. This TCR was recovered from a man aged 30-40 years in good health. The sample taken for sequencing was naive CD8+ T cells sorted from blood. The CDR3 loop is CASSLSDRGRYQETQYF. The CDR3 DNA reads as TGTGCCAGCAGCCTTAGCGACAGGGGTAGGTACCAAGAGACCCAGTACTTC.